This entry is about one TCR beta chain. Its antigen remains unidentified. This sample is drawn from a study of cytomegalovirus exposure and HLA in healthy donors. The study's findings and limits: Reported performance of the classifier showed diagnosis of cytomegalovirus status with high specificity and sensitivity. When presence/absence was analysed, sequencing depth was taken to be roughly uniform across donors.

Trimming shortened V by 1 base and J by 6 bases, and 9 bases separated the two germline ends. Germline V gene sequence: CDR1 SGHTA, CDR2 FQGTGA. This CDR3 has 13 amino acids. The PCR had 60 Vbeta and 13 Jbeta primers. How the authors handled the data: The count from a later analysis was tens of millions of unique TCR beta chains, 9 million to 12 million of them shared. Libraries were prepared by immunoSEQ multiplex PCR; TCRdb keeps only in-frame clonotypes and omits some of them. V and J calls and clone size are as listed in that table; D and trimming were resolved from the DNA. The sample has 130,000 to 150,000 clones, around 80% seen once.

The chain has TRBV7-3 and TRBJ1-2; D unclear. The sequencing input was PBMCs. The clonotype was recovered from a woman aged 25-40 years in good health and CMV-seronegative. For the CDR3, the DNA is TGTGCCAGCAGCTTAAACTCCGGGGATGGCTACACCTTC. This gives the protein CASSLNSGDGYTF.